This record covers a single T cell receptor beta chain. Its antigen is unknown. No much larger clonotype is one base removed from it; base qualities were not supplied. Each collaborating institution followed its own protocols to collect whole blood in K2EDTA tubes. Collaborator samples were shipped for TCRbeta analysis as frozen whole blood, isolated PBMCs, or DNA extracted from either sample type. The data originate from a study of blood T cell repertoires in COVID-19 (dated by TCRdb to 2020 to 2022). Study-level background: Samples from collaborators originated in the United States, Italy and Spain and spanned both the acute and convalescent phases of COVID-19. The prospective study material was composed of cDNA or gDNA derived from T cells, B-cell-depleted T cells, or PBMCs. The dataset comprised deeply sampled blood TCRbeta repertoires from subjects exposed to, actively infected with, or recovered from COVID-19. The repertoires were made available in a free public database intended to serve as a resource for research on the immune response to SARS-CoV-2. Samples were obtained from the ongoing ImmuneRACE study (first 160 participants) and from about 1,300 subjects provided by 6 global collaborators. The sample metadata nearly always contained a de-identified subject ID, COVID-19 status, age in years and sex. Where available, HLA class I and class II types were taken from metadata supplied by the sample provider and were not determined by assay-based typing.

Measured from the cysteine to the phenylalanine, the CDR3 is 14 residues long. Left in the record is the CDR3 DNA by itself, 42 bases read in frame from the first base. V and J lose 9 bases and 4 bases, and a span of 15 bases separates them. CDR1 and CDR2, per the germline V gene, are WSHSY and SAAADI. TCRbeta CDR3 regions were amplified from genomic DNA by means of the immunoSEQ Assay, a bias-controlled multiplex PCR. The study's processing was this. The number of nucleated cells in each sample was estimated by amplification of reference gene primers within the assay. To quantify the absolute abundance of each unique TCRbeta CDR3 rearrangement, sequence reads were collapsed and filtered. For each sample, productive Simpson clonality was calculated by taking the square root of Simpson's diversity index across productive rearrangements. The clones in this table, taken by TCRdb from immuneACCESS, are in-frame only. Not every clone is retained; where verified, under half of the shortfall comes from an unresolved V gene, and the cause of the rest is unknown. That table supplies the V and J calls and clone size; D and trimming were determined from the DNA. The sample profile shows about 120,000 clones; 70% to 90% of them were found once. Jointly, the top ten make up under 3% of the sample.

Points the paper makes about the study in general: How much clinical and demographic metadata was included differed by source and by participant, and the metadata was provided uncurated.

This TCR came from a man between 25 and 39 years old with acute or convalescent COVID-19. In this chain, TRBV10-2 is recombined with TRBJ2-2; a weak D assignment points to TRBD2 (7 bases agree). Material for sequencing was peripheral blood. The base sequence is TGCGCCAGTTACAGCGGGACACCCACCGGGGAGCTGTTTTTT. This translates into CASYSGTPTGELFF.